The next 31 T cell receptor beta chains were all read from a single sample in a study of metastatic and nonmetastatic thyroid tumors (dated by TCRdb to 2020 to 2021). The library was built by means of PCR. The instrument was an Illumina HiSeq 4000. In TCRdb, the public reads were trimmed at Q25 with fastp and aligned with MiXCR, with productive beta chains retained. The sample table shows 21,000 or so clones, and about 22% are seen once. The ten largest clones represent over 9% of the sample. No treatment had been received by any patient before thyroid surgery. Sample: tumor tissue. These receptors came from a female donor with papillary thyroid cancer or a benign thyroid nodule (not recorded which). Some clones in this sample may be carry-over from other donors' samples.

This clone is categorized as medium-sized. J is TRBJ2-1 and V is TRBV20-1; 12 bases are a match to TRBD2. CDR1 is DFQATT and CDR2 is SNEGSKA in the germline V gene (reference sequence). This CDR3 has 18 amino acids. V dropped 0 bases and J dropped 6; count of bases not matched to a gene: 12. In DNA, the CDR3 is TGCAGTGCTAGAGATTTTTCGACTAGCGGGAGTATCCCCAATGAGCAGTTCTTC. Protein product: CSARDFSTSGSIPNEQFF.

At least ten counts were recorded for this clone. The chain combines TRBV18 with TRBJ2-5; 9 bases are shared with TRBD1. Germline V gene lookup returns CDR1 KGHSH and CDR2 LQKENI. This CDR3 has 14 amino acids. After removal of 6 bases from V and 5 bases from J, the junction contained 7 bases not matched to a gene. The CDR3 bases are TGTGCCAGCTCCGGGACAGGGTTAAGGGAGACCCAGTACTTC. This sequence encodes CASSGTGLRETQYF.

This clone was seen repeatedly, ten times or more. The rearrangement links TRBV7-8 to TRBJ2-1, with 9 bases that match TRBD2. There are 15 residues in the CDR3. The germline V gene has CDR1 SGHVS and CDR2 FQNEAQ. V was pared by 3 bases and J by 4 bases, with 4 bases of the junction left unmatched. Here the CDR3 reads CASSLLAGKYNEQFF. The CDR3 nucleotides read TGTGCCAGCAGCTTGCTAGCGGGAAAATACAATGAGCAGTTCTTC.

CDR3 in DNA: TGTGCCAGCCGGGGGACCCTCGCAGAGGATTATAATTCACCCCTCCACTTT. This encodes CASRGTLAEDYNSPLHF. The chain employs TRBV6-1 and TRBJ1-6; maybe TRBD1 (5 bases). The CDR3 is 17 amino acids. CDR1 and CDR2 from the germline V gene are MNHNS and SASEGT. The ends were cut back, 8 bases at V and 4 bases at J, with 21 bases in the middle.

CDR3 coding DNA: TGTGCCAGCAGCTTAGGAGGGACAGGTGGGGCCAACGTCCTGACTTTC. It codes for CASSLGGTGGANVLTF. The genes are TRBV11-2 and TRBJ2-6, with 8 bases lining up with TRBD1. This CDR3 comprises 16 residues. V dropped 1 base and J dropped 3; count of bases not matched to a gene: 2. The V gene's germline CDR1 is SGHAT and CDR2 FQNNGV.

This clone was picked up many times. The chain uses TRBV28 and TRBJ2-3; TRBD2 matches 9 bases. The CDR3 consists of 16 residues. V lost 7 bases to trimming and J lost 0 bases; unmatched junction nucleotides: 8. Germline CDR1 MDHEN, CDR2 SYDVKM. This CDR3 reads CASTQDTSGSTDTQYF. DNA for the CDR3: TGTGCCAGCACCCAAGACACTAGCGGGAGCACAGATACGCAGTATTTT.

The gene calls are TRBV20-1 and TRBJ2-7; 8 bases are shared with TRBD2. Germline V lookup: CDR1 DFQATT, CDR2 SNEGSKA (reference sequence). V dropped 0 bases and J dropped 4; count of bases not matched to a gene: 5. The length of the CDR3 is 14 residues. The CDR3 bases are TGCAGTGCTAGAGATCCGGGACTAGGGTACGAGCAGTACTTC. This codes for CSARDPGLGYEQYF.

This chain links TRBV11-2 with TRBJ2-7; the D is unclear. Trimming shortened V by 1 base and J by 7 bases, and 5 bases separated the two germline ends. Germline V gene data show CDR1 as SGHAT and CDR2 as FQNNGV. This CDR3 is 11 amino acids long. CDR3 sequence (DNA): TGTGCCAGCAGCTTAGTGCGAGAGCAGTACTTC. Encoded protein: CASSLVREQYF.

There are a few counts of this clone. V gene TRBV6-2 or TRBV6-3 combines with J gene TRBJ2-1, with 7 positions matching TRBD2. Germline-derived CDR1 and CDR2 are MNHEY and SVGEGT. The CDR3 totals 16 residues. The V gene end was trimmed by 4 bases and the J gene end by 0 bases; junction bases not matched to a gene: 6. The CDR3 spells CASSSTRTSSYNEQFF. The CDR3 DNA sequence: TGTGCCAGCAGTTCCACAAGGACTAGCTCCTACAATGAGCAGTTCTTC.

V gene TRBV4-2 combines with J gene TRBJ2-1; D gene unclear. The CDR3 contains 14 residues. From germline, CDR1 is LGHNA and CDR2 YNFKEQ. Trimming left V 0 bases short and J 6 bases short, with 9 bases between. The CDR3 loop reads CASSQDQIPNEQFF. CDR3 nucleotides: TGTGCCAGCAGCCAAGATCAAATCCCCAATGAGCAGTTCTTC.

The chain recombines TRBV2 with TRBJ2-7; TRBD1 is a possible D gene (6 bases). The germline V gene has CDR1 SNHLY and CDR2 FYNNEI. The CDR3 has 14 residues. The ends were cut back, 6 bases at V and 2 bases at J, with 14 bases in the middle. This chain's CDR3 is CASRNRAQAYEQYF. The CDR3 DNA sequence: TGTGCCAGCAGAAACAGGGCCCAGGCCTACGAGCAGTACTTC.

A few counts support this clone. V usage is TRBV6-5 and J usage is TRBJ2-1, with D possibly TRBD2 on 6 matching bases. Trimming left V 3 bases short and J 5 bases short, with 17 bases between. The CDR3 is made up of 16 amino acids. Germline V lookup: CDR1 MNHEY, CDR2 SVGAGI. The CDR3 here is CASSYLASVTNNEQFF. CDR3 coding DNA: TGTGCCAGCAGTTATCTGGCTAGCGTGACCAACAATGAGCAGTTCTTC.

The genes are TRBV20-1 and TRBJ2-7; no firm D call. Germline V gene lookup returns CDR1 DFQATT and CDR2 SNEGSKA (reference sequence). This CDR3 comprises 13 residues. V lost 3 bases, J lost 1 base, and 10 bases lay in between. In nucleotides, the CDR3 is TGCAGTGCTAGGACCGACATTTCCTACGAGCAGTACTTC. Protein: CSARTDISYEQYF.

This clone was seen many times. Since a much larger clone is just one base distant, this may be a read error. The CDR3 DNA reads as TGTGCCTTGAAAGGGACAGGGGGCCGGGATGGCACCGGGGAGCTGTTTTTT. It yields the protein CALKGTGGRDGTGELFF. This rearrangement joins TRBV7-6 to TRBJ2-2; 12 nucleotides align to TRBD1. The germline V gene encodes CDR1 SGHVS and CDR2 FNYEAQ. J gave up 4 bases and V 11 bases, and 14 bases lay outside the gene matches. This CDR3 has 17 amino acids. Combining the CDR3 with reference TRBV7-6 and TRBJ2-2 gives the whole variable domain GAGVSQSPRYKVTKRGQDVALRCDPISGHVSLYWYRQALGQGPEFLTYFNYEAQQDKSGLPNDRFSAERPEGSISTLTIQRTEQRDSAMYRCALKGTGGRDGTGELFFGEGSRLTVL.

The table lists this clone with many counts. The chain joins TRBV28 to TRBJ1-1, with D possibly TRBD1 on 5 matching bases. The CDR3 consists of 14 residues. Germline V gene data show CDR1 as MDHEN and CDR2 as SYDVKM. V was pared by 6 bases and J by 0 bases, with 11 bases between. The CDR3: CASSPGPMNTEAFF. CDR3 DNA: TGTGCCAGCAGCCCGGGACCTATGAACACTGAAGCTTTCTTT.

Within the sample, this clone is medium-sized. This chain joins TRBV5-1 and TRBJ1-6, with D possibly TRBD1 on 6 matching bases. V was clipped by 4 bases and J by 5 bases, with 13 bases between them. The CDR3 runs to 15 residues. CDR1 is SGHRS, CDR2 YFSETQ, per germline. CDR3 sequence reads: CASSDGTPDNSPLHF. The DNA for the CDR3 is TGCGCCAGCAGCGACGGGACACCTGATAATTCACCCCTCCACTTT. Looking up the rest from reference TRBV5-1 and TRBJ1-6 gives the full variable domain: KAGVTQTPRYLIKTRGQQVTLSCSPISGHRSVSWYQQTPGQGLQFLFEYFSETQRNKGNFPGRFSGRQFSNSRSEMNVSTLELGDSALYLCASSDGTPDNSPLHFGNGTRLTVT.

This clone was counted only a few times. Since no conserved phenylalanine or tryptophan closes the CDR3, a read error is the likely cause. V and J are TRBV6-1 and TRBJ1-2, with 7 bases that match TRBD1. This CDR3 contains 16 residues. The V gene's germline CDR1 is MNHNS and CDR2 SASEGT. V lost 6 bases and J lost 4; bases outside the gene matches: 14. The chain's CDR3 is CASRWGQSSSVYGYTL. In nucleotides, the CDR3 is TGTGCCAGCAGGTGGGGACAGTCGAGTTCGGTCTATGGCTACACCCTC.

At least ten counts were recorded for this clone. J is TRBJ2-4 and V is TRBV4-3; perhaps TRBD1 as D (5 bases). The germline V gene encodes CDR1 LGHNA and CDR2 YSLEER. With 0 bases removed from V and 11 bases from J, the gap between germline ends came to 14 bases. The CDR3 length is 14 residues. The CDR3 protein is CASSQEAAGNLQYF. CDR3 DNA sequence: TGCGCCAGCAGCCAAGAGGCGGCAGGGAACCTTCAGTACTTC.

This clone has more than one count but fewer than ten. The chain has TRBV20-1 and TRBJ1-2; the match to TRBD1 covers 8 bases. The ends lost 0 bases at V and 6 bases at J; junction bases unmatched: 15. The CDR3 is made up of 17 amino acids. Germline CDR1 DFQATT, CDR2 SNEGSKA (reference sequence). The CDR3 nucleotides read TGCAGTGCTAGAGACGACCTTACGGACAGGGACAAAGATGGCTACACCTTC. Protein product: CSARDDLTDRDKDGYTF.

This sequence joins TRBV20-1 and TRBJ1-2; D possibly corresponds to TRBD1 (6 bases). Per the germline V gene, CDR1 is DFQATT and CDR2 is SNEGSKA (reference sequence). V lost 0 bases and J 4 bases, leaving 9 bases between the germline ends. This CDR3 has 13 residues. CDR3 DNA: TGCAGTGCTAGAGATCAGGGGTCCTATGGCTACACCTTC. It encodes CSARDQGSYGYTF.

This clone was detected many times. This chain joins TRBV11-2 and TRBJ2-3; no firm D call. V was clipped by 5 bases and J by 5 bases, with 11 bases between them. The CDR3 runs to 13 residues. CDR1 and CDR2 (germline): SGHAT, FQNNGV. This chain's CDR3 is CASSQSPLDTQYF. DNA for the CDR3: TGTGCCAGCAGCCAAAGCCCGCTAGATACGCAGTATTTT. Filled out from reference TRBV11-2 and TRBJ2-3, the complete variable domain reads EAGVAQSPRYKIIEKRQSVAFWCNPISGHATLYWYQQILGQGPKLLIQFQNNGVVDDSQLPKDRFSAERLKGVDSTLKIQPAKLEDSAVYLCASSQSPLDTQYFGPGTRLTVL.

There are a few counts of this clone. The chain has TRBV11-2 and TRBJ2-1, with 7 bases matching TRBD1. The CDR3 loop spans 14 amino acids. The germline V gene encodes CDR1 SGHAT and CDR2 FQNNGV. V lost 5 bases to trimming and J lost 4 bases; unmatched junction nucleotides: 5. This chain's CDR3 is CASSPQGRYNEQFF. CDR3 coding DNA: TGTGCCAGCAGCCCACAGGGGCGATACAATGAGCAGTTCTTC.

The J gene is TRBJ1-5, the V gene TRBV19; D is undetermined. This CDR3 has 13 amino acids. Germline CDR1 is LNHDA and CDR2 is SQIVND (reference sequence). The V end was cut by 4 bases, the J end by 4 bases, with 8 bases between. Here the CDR3 reads CASSTHLNQPQHF. The CDR3 bases are TGTGCCAGTAGTACCCACTTGAATCAGCCCCAGCATTTT.

The chain links TRBV19 to TRBJ1-1, with 8 bases matching TRBD1. Germline V lookup: CDR1 LNHDA, CDR2 SQIVND (reference sequence). The CDR3 spans 14 residues. J lost 1 base, V lost 4 bases, and 2 bases had no gene match. In DNA form, the CDR3 reads TGTGCCAGTAGTACCGGACAGGGGAACACTGAAGCTTTCTTT. It codes for CASSTGQGNTEAFF. Full variable domain (rest looked up from reference TRBV19 and TRBJ1-1): DGGITQSPKYLFRKEGQNVTLSCEQNLNHDAMYWYRQDPGQGLRLIYYSQIVNDFQKGDIAEGYSVSREKKESFPLTVTSAQKNPTAFYLCASSTGQGNTEAFFGQGTRLTVV.

This clone was counted only a few times. The V gene is TRBV28, the J gene TRBJ2-7; possibly TRBD1 for D (5 bases). Germline V gene data show CDR1 as MDHEN and CDR2 as SYDVKM. The CDR3 loop spans 15 amino acids. The V end was cut by 7 bases, the J end by 3 bases, with 19 bases between. Written as DNA, the CDR3 is TGTGCCAGCACCAACCCAAGGGGCGTTGGCTACGAGCAGTACTTC. Translated, it gives CASTNPRGVGYEQYF.

This chain uses TRBV3-1 with TRBJ1-2; TRBD1 agrees at 7 bases. V was clipped by 0 bases and J by 6 bases; unmatched bases: 4. In germline, CDR1 is LGHDT, CDR2 YNNKEL (reference sequence). The CDR3 runs to 14 residues. CDR3 sequence reads: CASSQDGQGDGYTF. CDR3 sequence (DNA): TGTGCCAGCAGCCAAGATGGCCAGGGGGATGGCTACACCTTC.

This clone was counted between two and nine times. This chain links TRBV20-1 with TRBJ2-7; possible D gene TRBD2, 6 bases. CDR3 length: 14 amino acids. The germline V gene encodes CDR1 DFQATT and CDR2 SNEGSKA (reference sequence). The V end lost 0 bases, the J end lost 6 bases, and 15 bases lay between the germline ends. The CDR3, as DNA: TGCAGTGCTAGAGATGGGAGCGGGTTGGGCGAGCAGTACTTC. Translated: CSARDGSGLGEQYF.

V gene TRBV30 combines with J gene TRBJ2-3; 9 bases fit TRBD1. CDR3 size: 16 residues. In germline, CDR1 is GTSNPN, CDR2 SVGIG (reference sequence). After removal of 4 bases from V and 1 base from J, the junction contained 9 bases not matched to a gene. DNA for the CDR3: TGTGCCTGGAAAACTTTCGGGACAGGGCGCACAGATACGCAGTATTTT. It encodes CAWKTFGTGRTDTQYF.

This clone appeared once. As the CDR3 is not closed by the conserved phenylalanine or tryptophan, this likely results from a read error. The rearrangement uses TRBV20-1 and TRBJ1-4; 9 bases are a match to TRBD1. J gave up 8 bases and V 6 bases, and 13 bases lay outside the gene matches. The germline gives CDR1 DFQATT, CDR2 SNEGSKA (reference sequence). The CDR3 is 15 amino acids. The CDR3 loop is CSAKGATGGFEKLFL. The CDR3 DNA follows: TGCAGTGCCAAGGGGGCGACAGGGGGGTTCGAAAAACTGTTTCTT.

On this clone itself: Additional DNA sequences in this sample encode the identical CDR3. This chain joins TRBV5-1 and TRBJ1-2, with D perhaps TRBD1 (5 bases). Looked up from germline, CDR1 is SGHRS and CDR2 is YFSETQ. With 5 bases removed from V and 8 bases from J, the gap between germline ends came to 16 bases. The length of the CDR3 is 13 residues. In nucleotides, the CDR3 is TGCGCCAGCAGTCCCACCCAGGGTGGGGGCTACACCTTC. Translation gives CASSPTQGGGYTF.

Note on this clone: A junction boundary mismatches the germline segment, possibly from a read error. The chain joins TRBV14 to TRBJ2-6; D not resolved. The germline CDR1 and CDR2 sequences are SGHDN and FVKESK. The CDR3 is 10 residues long. As DNA, the CDR3 is TGTGCCAGCAGCCAAGAGAACAGACTTTTC. Encoded protein: CASSQENRLF.